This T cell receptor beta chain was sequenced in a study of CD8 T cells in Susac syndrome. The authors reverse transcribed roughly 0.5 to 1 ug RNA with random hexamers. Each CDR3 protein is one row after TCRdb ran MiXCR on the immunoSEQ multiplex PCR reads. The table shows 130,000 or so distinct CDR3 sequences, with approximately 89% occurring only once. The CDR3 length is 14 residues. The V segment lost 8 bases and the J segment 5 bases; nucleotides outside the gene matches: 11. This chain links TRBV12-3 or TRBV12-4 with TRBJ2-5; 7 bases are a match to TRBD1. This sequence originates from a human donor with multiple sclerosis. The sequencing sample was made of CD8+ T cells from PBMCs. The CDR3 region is CASGKIQGRETQYF. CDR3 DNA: TGTGCCAGCGGCAAAATACAGGGGCGGGAGACCCAGTACTTC.